Described below is a single TCR beta chain sequence and its context. The antigen is not known. A junction boundary mismatches the germline segment, possibly from a read error. This entry is derived from a study of tumor and adjacent non-tumor tissue in lung cancer. About the research overall: Stage I to III disease affected ten to eleven men and 5 women aged about 30 to 85.

Three rounds of nested PCR, following a modified ARM-PCR protocol, produced the TCRbeta library. TCRdb reanalysed the multiplex PCR reads using MiXCR and keeps one entry per CDR3 protein. The profile covers 100,000 to 150,000 distinct CDR3 sequences, with 66% appearing a single time and 13% taken by the ten largest. This CDR3 spans 13 amino acids. Germline CDR1 SQVTM, CDR2 ANQGSEA. The template was RNA from unsorted bulk tissue. Newly diagnosed lung cancer patients had thoracic surgery in China, August–November 2014, without prior chemotherapy. Broader study findings: Shorter survival was associated with higher TCR diversity in tumors.

The source is a man aged 25 to 45 with non-small cell lung cancer. Specimen: lung tumor tissue. V and J are TRBV29-1 and TRBJ1-1, with D possibly TRBD1 on 5 matching bases. CDR3 protein: CSADAAVDTEVFF. CDR3 DNA sequence: TGCAGCGCTGATGCAGCGGTGGACACTGAAGTTTTCTTT. Based on the CDR3 plus reference TRBV29-1 and TRBJ1-1, the full variable domain is SAVISQKPSRDICQRGTSLTIQCQVDSQVTMMFWYRQQPGQSLTLIATANQGSEATYESGFVIDKFPISRPNLTFSTLTVSNMSPEDSSIYLCSADAAVDTEVFFGQGTRLTVV.